The sample holds many counts of the clone carrying this TCR beta chain. Its antigen is not identified. The sample is drawn from a study of T cells in Graves' hyperthyroidism and ophthalmopathy. The diagnoses drew upon clinical symptoms, serum thyroxine and TRAb, thyroid ultrasound and orbital computed tomography. This CDR3 is 13 amino acids long. Germline lookup yields CDR1 SNHLY and CDR2 FYNNEI. The V segment lost 6 bases and the J segment 6 bases; nucleotides outside the gene matches: 6. General observations from the study: The model forecast ophthalmopathy, anticipating it by a median around 6.5 months before onset.

TCR beta CDR3 sequences were amplified from RNA transcripts. The TCR CDR3 was amplified in a first-round RT-PCR using the HTBI primer set. TCRdb reprocessed the multiplex PCR reads via MiXCR and lists one record per CDR3 protein. The repertoire holds some 600,000 distinct CDR3 sequences, with approximately 15% as singletons. The receptor was isolated from a woman aged 25 to 39 with Graves' hyperthyroidism that later progressed to Graves' ophthalmopathy. This chain connects TRBV2 to TRBJ1-2, with TRBD1 matching 8 bases. The sequencing sample was made of blood. Here the CDR3 DNA reads TGTGCCAGCAGGGATGGACAGGGAAATGGCTACACCTTC. This sequence encodes CASRDGQGNGYTF.